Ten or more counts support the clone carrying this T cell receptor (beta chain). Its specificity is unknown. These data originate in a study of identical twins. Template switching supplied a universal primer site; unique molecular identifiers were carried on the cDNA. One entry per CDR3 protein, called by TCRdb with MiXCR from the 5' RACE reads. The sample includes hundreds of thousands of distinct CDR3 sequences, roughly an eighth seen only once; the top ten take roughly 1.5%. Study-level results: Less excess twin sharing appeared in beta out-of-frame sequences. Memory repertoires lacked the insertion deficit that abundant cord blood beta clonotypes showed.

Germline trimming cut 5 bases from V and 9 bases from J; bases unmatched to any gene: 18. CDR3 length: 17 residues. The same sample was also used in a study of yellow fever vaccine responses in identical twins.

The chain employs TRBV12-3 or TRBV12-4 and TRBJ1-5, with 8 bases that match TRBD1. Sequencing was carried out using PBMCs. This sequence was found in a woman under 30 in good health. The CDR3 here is CASSPPGTGLQPWPQHF. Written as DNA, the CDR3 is TGTGCCAGCAGTCCCCCGGGGACAGGTCTCCAGCCTTGGCCCCAGCATTTT.